This TCR beta chain was found in a study of beta chain features in type 1 diabetes. Overall study context: No patient-donor differences in age, gender, total cells or subset yield. Study-wide points: For patients, the naive, central memory and Treg TCRB repertoires appeared more alike than for healthy donors.

Expressed TCRB transcripts got sequenced, as all isolated RNA was reverse transcribed. Method: immunoSEQ multiplex PCR; TCRdb's copy keeps in-frame clones and lacks some. The table records roughly 350,000 clones, roughly 9.6% of them present only once. The length of the CDR3 is 14 residues. V was trimmed by 6 bases and J by 2 bases, leaving 13 bases between them. Germline values: CDR1 MNHEY, CDR2 SMNVEV (reference sequence). With regard to this clone: As yet, its antigen is unknown.

The TCR originated in a woman aged 25 to 39 in good health. Sample: naive CD4+ T cells from blood. This chain links TRBV27 with TRBJ1-1; a weak D match, TRBD1 (6 bases). CDR3 nucleotide sequence: TGTGCCAGCAGCCGGGGGGCAATCAACACTGAAGCTTTCTTT. It yields the protein CASSRGAINTEAFF.